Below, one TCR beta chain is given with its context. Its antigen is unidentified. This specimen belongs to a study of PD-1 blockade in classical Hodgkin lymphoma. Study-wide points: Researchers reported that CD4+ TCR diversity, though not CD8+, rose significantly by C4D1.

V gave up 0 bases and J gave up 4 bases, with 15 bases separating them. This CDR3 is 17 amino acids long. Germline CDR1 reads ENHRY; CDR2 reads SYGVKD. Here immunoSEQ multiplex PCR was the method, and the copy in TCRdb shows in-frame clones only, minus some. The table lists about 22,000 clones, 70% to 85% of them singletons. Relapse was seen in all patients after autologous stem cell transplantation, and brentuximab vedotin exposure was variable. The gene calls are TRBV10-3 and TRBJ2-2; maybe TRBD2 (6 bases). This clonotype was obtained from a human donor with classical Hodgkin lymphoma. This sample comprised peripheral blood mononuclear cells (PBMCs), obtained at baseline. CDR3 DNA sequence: TGTGCCATCAGTGAGTCGGGGCGGGGTCCACCCACCGGGGAGCTGTTTTTT. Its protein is CAISESGRGPPTGELFF.